Described below is a single T cell receptor beta chain sequence and its context. These data come from a study of blood T cell repertoires in COVID-19. Across the study: T cells, B-cell-depleted T cells, or PBMCs supplied cDNA or gDNA.

Authors' data handling: Researchers report that nucleated cell counts were estimated from reference gene primer amplification. Data came from immunoSEQ multiplex PCR; TCRdb stores just in-frame clones and leaves some out. Clone size and V and J calls were adopted from that table, with D and trimming inferred from the DNA. Of 150,000 to 200,000 clones in the sample, 81% are singletons; the top ten hold 11%. Trimming took 5 bases from V and 4 from J; bases not matched to a gene: 10. CDR1 is KGHSH, CDR2 LQKENI, per germline. This CDR3 contains 15 residues. The chain is built from TRBV18 and TRBJ2-7, with TRBD1 matching over 8 bases. The sequence derives from a man aged 60 to 75 with active or convalescent COVID-19. The source material was peripheral blood. CDR3 in amino acids: CASSRSTGGRYEQYF. CDR3 in DNA: TGTGCCAGCTCAAGATCAACAGGGGGAAGGTACGAGCAGTACTTC.